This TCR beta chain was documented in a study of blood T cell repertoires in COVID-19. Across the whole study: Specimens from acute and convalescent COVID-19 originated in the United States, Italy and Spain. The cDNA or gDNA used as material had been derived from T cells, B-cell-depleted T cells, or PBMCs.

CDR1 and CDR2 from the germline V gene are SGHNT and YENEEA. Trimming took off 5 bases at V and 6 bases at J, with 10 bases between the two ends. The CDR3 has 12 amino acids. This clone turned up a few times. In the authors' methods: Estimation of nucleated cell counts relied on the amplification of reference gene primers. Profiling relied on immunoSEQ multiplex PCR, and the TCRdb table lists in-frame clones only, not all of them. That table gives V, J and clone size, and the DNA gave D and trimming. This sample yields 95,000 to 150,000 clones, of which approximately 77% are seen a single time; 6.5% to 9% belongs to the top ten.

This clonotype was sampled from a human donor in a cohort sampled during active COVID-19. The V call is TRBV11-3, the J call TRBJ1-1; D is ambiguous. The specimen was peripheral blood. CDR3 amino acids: CASSDRHSEAFF. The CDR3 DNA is TGTGCCAGCAGCGATCGACACTCTGAAGCTTTCTTT.